One T cell receptor beta chain is described in this entry. What it binds is not known. The data belong to a study of CD8 T cells in Susac syndrome. Study information: Sequenced Susac syndrome patients included more than five with clinically active disease and about eight in remission. Treatment status at blood draw for the Susac syndrome patients was therapy-naive, corticosteroids, or intravenous immunoglobulin alone. Study-wide results and limits: Clonal expansion of Susac CD8+ cells peaked in TEMRA cells, and it also peaked in active patients.

The study sequenced TCR beta in blood CD8+ and CD4+ T cells. Reverse transcription of roughly 0.5 to 1 ug RNA used random hexamers. TCRdb recomputed calls from the immunoSEQ multiplex PCR reads with MiXCR, one row per CDR3 protein. The table shows fewer than 95,000 distinct CDR3 sequences, with roughly 95% occurring only once. Sequencing was carried out using CD8+ T cells from PBMCs. This sequence originates from a human donor with Susac syndrome.

As DNA, the CDR3 is TGCGCCAGCAGCGAAATCCGGACCTCCCGGCGCGATACGCAGTATTTT. Translation gives CASSEIRTSRRDTQYF. The chain recombines TRBV5-1 with TRBJ2-3; D is unclear. V was clipped by 4 bases and J by 6 bases, with 21 bases between them. Germline-derived CDR1 and CDR2 are SGHRS and YFSETQ. This CDR3 has 16 residues.